The 13 T cell receptor beta chains given below trace back to one sample, sequenced in a study of blood T cell repertoires in COVID-19. The protocol was immunoSEQ multiplex PCR, while the TCRdb copy is restricted to in-frame clones and leaves out a portion. The top ten clones hold 6% to 9.5% of a sample with over 200,000 clones, about 84% of them seen once. The sequenced sample was peripheral blood. The receptors here all came from an elderly woman with acute or convalescent COVID-19.

CDR3 amino acids: CASSPRLASDTQYF. The CDR3 DNA reads TGTGCCAGCAGCCCTAGACTAGCTTCAGATACGCAGTATTTT. This sequence joins TRBV11-2 and TRBJ2-3, with 7 bases fitting TRBD2. The germline gives CDR1 SGHAT, CDR2 FQNNGV. The CDR3 runs 14 residues. J was trimmed by 4 bases and V by 5 bases; bases with no gene match: 6.

The chain links TRBV5-1 to TRBJ2-4; a possible D gene is TRBD2 (7 bases). The CDR3 loop spans 19 amino acids. V lost 4 bases and J 1 base, leaving 24 bases between the germline ends. CDR1 is SGHRS and CDR2 is YFSETQ in the germline V gene. The CDR3 region has the DNA TGCGCCAGCAGCCCCGTCATACAGGGAGGGGAGGGGGCCAAAAACATTCAGTACTTC. It translates to CASSPVIQGGEGAKNIQYF.

This clone was seen only a few times. This rearrangement joins TRBV10-3 to TRBJ2-7; tentatively, D is TRBD1 (5 bases). Trimming shortened V by 11 bases and J by 2 bases, and 16 bases separated the two germline ends. Germline CDR1 reads ENHRY; CDR2 reads SYGVKD. The CDR3 spans 13 residues. The CDR3 here is CAAQGRIPYEQYF. In DNA, the CDR3 is TGTGCCGCCCAGGGAAGGATCCCCTACGAGCAGTACTTC.

There are a few counts of this clone. The rearrangement joins TRBV11-2 to TRBJ2-7, with 11 bases matching TRBD2. V trimming: 5 bases; J trimming: 1 base; junction bases outside the gene matches: 4. The germline V gene encodes CDR1 SGHAT and CDR2 FQNNGV. CDR3 length: 15 amino acids. Here the CDR3 reads CASSLGLAGSYEQYF. Written as DNA, the CDR3 is TGTGCCAGCAGCCTTGGACTAGCGGGTTCCTACGAGCAGTACTTC.

This clone was detected once. This sequence joins TRBV5-1 and TRBJ2-1, with 9 bases matching TRBD1. The germline CDR1 and CDR2 sequences are SGHRS and YFSETQ. The CDR3 totals 17 residues. V was pared by 4 bases and J by 8 bases, with 16 bases of the junction left unmatched. The DNA for the CDR3 is TGCGCCAGCAGCACTGGGGACAGGGCGTTTATGGGGGATGAGCAGTTCTTC. Its protein is CASSTGDRAFMGDEQFF.

V is TRBV3-1 (or the pseudogene TRBV3-2) and J is TRBJ2-7, with a tentative D call TRBD1 (5 bases). This CDR3 region has 14 residues. The V gene's germline CDR1 is LGHDT and CDR2 YNNKEL (reference sequence). V was shortened by 3 bases and J by 2 bases, with 11 bases between the two germline ends. Written as DNA, the CDR3 is TGTGCCAGCAGCCACGCGACAGCAGCCTACGAGCAGTACTTC. This sequence encodes CASSHATAAYEQYF.

The rearrangement joins TRBV27 to TRBJ2-3; 13 positions agree with TRBD2. V dropped 10 bases and J dropped 9; count of bases not matched to a gene: 7. CDR3 length: 13 amino acids. Germline V lookup: CDR1 MNHEY, CDR2 SMNVEV (reference sequence). The CDR3 sequence: CATRTSGGPTQYF. DNA of the CDR3: TGTGCCACCCGGACTAGCGGGGGTCCCACGCAGTATTTT.

The chain is built from TRBV29-1 and TRBJ2-3; 7 bases fit TRBD2. This CDR3 has 16 residues. Germline loops: CDR1 SQVTM, CDR2 ANQGSEA. CDR3 nucleotide sequence: TGCAGTACTAATCACCCCCTAGCGGCTAGCACAGATACGCAGTATTTT. This encodes CSTNHPLAASTDTQYF.

Turning to this clone: At one boundary the junction diverges from the germline segment, which might be a read error. The chain couples TRBV12-3 or TRBV12-4 to TRBJ2-7; unclear D gene. The CDR3 covers 13 residues. DNA for the CDR3: TGTGCCAGCCGTTTCAACGGTGGCTACGAGCAGTACTTC. Its translation is CASRFNGGYEQYF.

The chain couples TRBV28 to TRBJ2-7; 9 bases line up with TRBD2. This CDR3 region has 16 residues. Unmatched junction bases numbered 5, after V lost 2 bases and J lost 0 bases. Germline CDR1 and CDR2: MDHEN and SYDVKM. CDR3 in DNA: TGTGCCAGCAGTTTAAGGCGGGGGGGGAGCTCCTACGAGCAGTACTTC. Translated: CASSLRRGGSSYEQYF.

This clone came up a few times. V gene TRBV3-1 (or the pseudogene TRBV3-2) combines with J gene TRBJ1-1; 9 bases are a match to TRBD1. The V and J ends lost 6 bases and 5 bases, in that order; junction bases with no gene match: 7. Germline CDR1 reads LGHDT; CDR2 reads YNNKEL (reference sequence). This CDR3 has 14 residues. CDR3 bases: TGTGCCAGCAGGAACAGGGGGCGGGGGACTGAAGCTTTCTTT. Protein product: CASRNRGRGTEAFF.

The gene calls are TRBV11-2 and TRBJ2-7; D not certain. Germline V gives CDR1 SGHAT, CDR2 FQNNGV. Trimming cost V 3 bases and J 5 bases, with 8 bases left between them. This CDR3 is 12 amino acids long. This CDR3 is CASSFRLDEQYF. The CDR3 coding sequence is TGTGCCAGCAGCTTTAGACTCGACGAGCAGTACTTC.

This sequence joins TRBV19 and TRBJ2-5; D may be TRBD1 (6 bases). The CDR3 length is 14 residues. From germline, CDR1 is LNHDA and CDR2 SQIVND (reference sequence). Trimming shortened V by 5 bases and J by 5 bases, and 15 bases separated the two germline ends. The CDR3 reads CASSPQSGEETQYF. The CDR3 DNA reads TGTGCCAGTAGTCCACAGTCAGGGGAGGAGACCCAGTACTTC.